Below, 25 T cell receptor beta chains from the same sample are listed, as sequenced in a study of shared clonotypes between healthy human individuals. CD45RO-negative CD8 cells positively selected for CCR7 made up the naive population, which excluded terminally differentiated effector memory CD45RA+ cells. The data were produced by immunoSEQ multiplex PCR, yet TCRdb's version contains in-frame clones alone and is incomplete. The profile shows almost 700,000 clones, roughly 94% of them singletons. Source material: naive CD8+ T cells sorted from blood. Every receptor here comes from a man aged 25-45 years in good health.

CDR3 sequence reads: CASSRPGLSTDTQYF. The CDR3 nucleotides read TGTGCCAGCAGCCGTCCCGGACTTAGCACAGATACGCAGTATTTT. This chain links TRBV14 with TRBJ2-3; possibly TRBD2 for D (5 bases). Trimming removed 4 bases from V and 0 bases from J, with 11 bases in between. Germline loops: CDR1 SGHDN, CDR2 FVKESK. The CDR3 loop spans 15 amino acids.

This rearrangement joins TRBV7-9 to TRBJ2-7; 7 bases agree with TRBD2. Germline V gene lookup returns CDR1 SEHNR and CDR2 FQNEAQ (reference sequence). The CDR3 has 17 residues. V was clipped by 5 bases and J by 3 bases; unmatched bases: 16. CDR3 DNA: TGTGCCAGCAGCATCGCTGGGGGGGGACCCGTCTTCTACGAGCAGTACTTC. Its translation: CASSIAGGGPVFYEQYF.

This clone was seen at least ten times. The chain links TRBV11-2 to TRBJ2-7; 8 bases map to TRBD1. The germline CDR1 and CDR2 sequences are SGHAT and FQNNGV. Trimming removed 4 bases from V and 5 bases from J; junction bases left unmatched: 16. The CDR3 runs to 17 residues. The CDR3, as DNA: TGTGCCAGCAGCTCCCCGATTCCGACAGGGGATCTCAACGAGCAGTACTTC. This encodes CASSSPIPTGDLNEQYF.

This clone was counted once. This rearrangement joins TRBV7-9 to TRBJ2-3; TRBD2 agrees at 9 bases. The CDR3 extends over 14 amino acids. J was trimmed by 3 bases and V by 7 bases; bases with no gene match: 5. CDR1 and CDR2 from the germline V gene are SEHNR and FQNEAQ (reference sequence). CDR3 region: CASKWTSETDTQYF. CDR3 bases: TGTGCCAGCAAATGGACTAGCGAGACAGATACGCAGTATTTT.

This chain links TRBV27 with TRBJ2-3; 8 nucleotides agree with TRBD1. Germline V gene sequence: CDR1 MNHEY, CDR2 SMNVEV (reference sequence). V lost 5 bases to trimming and J lost 1 base; unmatched junction nucleotides: 11. There are 17 residues in the CDR3. CDR3 amino acids: CASSTYQRDRRTDTQYF. CDR3 DNA: TGTGCCAGCAGTACCTACCAACGGGACAGGCGCACAGATACGCAGTATTTT.

V and J are TRBV9 and TRBJ2-7, with 12 bases identical to TRBD2. The V gene end was trimmed by 0 bases and the J gene end by 6 bases; junction bases not matched to a gene: 1. From germline, CDR1 is SGDLS and CDR2 YYNGEE. This CDR3 is 14 amino acids long. CDR3 DNA: TGTGCCAGCAGCGTAGAACTAGCGGGAGGCGAGCAGTACTTC. It codes for CASSVELAGGEQYF.

V usage is TRBV29-1 and J usage is TRBJ2-2; 13 bases agree with TRBD2. The CDR3 totals 16 residues. Trimming removed 6 bases from V and 5 bases from J; junction bases left unmatched: 9. CDR1 is SQVTM and CDR2 is ANQGSEA in the germline V gene. The CDR3 loop is CSVTLGLAGRTGELFF. In DNA form, the CDR3 reads TGCAGCGTGACCCTGGGACTAGCGGGAAGGACCGGGGAGCTGTTTTTT.

The chain couples TRBV4-3 to TRBJ2-7; the D is unclear. The CDR3 runs 13 residues. Trimming took 2 bases from V and 1 from J, leaving 6 bases between them. Germline CDR1 is LGHNA and CDR2 is YSLEER. The CDR3 loop reads CASSQFRSYEQYF. The DNA for the CDR3 is TGCGCCAGCAGCCAATTTAGGTCCTACGAGCAGTACTTC.

The CDR3 sequence: CASSQFSGGADEQFF. For the CDR3, the DNA is TGCGCCAGCAGCCAATTTTCAGGGGGCGCGGATGAGCAGTTCTTC. This rearrangement joins TRBV4-1 to TRBJ2-1; 8 positions match TRBD1. With 2 bases clipped from V and 8 bases from J, the junction kept 8 bases outside the gene matches. CDR1 MGHRA and CDR2 YSYEKL come from the germline V gene. The length of the CDR3 is 15 residues.

The chain uses TRBV2 and TRBJ1-2; D ambiguous. The germline CDR1 and CDR2 sequences are SNHLY and FYNNEI. The CDR3 is made up of 12 amino acids. The V and J ends lost 7 bases and 2 bases respectively, with 8 bases between them. The CDR3 nucleotides read TGTGCCAGCATCGAGGGCAACTATGGCTACACCTTC. Translating gives CASIEGNYGYTF.

This rearrangement joins TRBV7-6 to TRBJ2-1; D unclear. The CDR3 has 13 amino acids. In germline, CDR1 is SGHVS, CDR2 FNYEAQ. Trimming shortened V by 2 bases and J by 4 bases, and 6 bases separated the two germline ends. In DNA form, the CDR3 reads TGTGCCAGCAGCTTAACAGATTACAATGAGCAGTTCTTC. Translating it yields CASSLTDYNEQFF.

The gene calls are TRBV5-5 and TRBJ2-7; a possible D gene is TRBD2 (6 bases). CDR3 length: 14 residues. Between the trimmed V and J ends, which lost 3 bases and 2 bases, there was a span of 12 bases. CDR1 SGHKS and CDR2 YYEKEE come from the germline V gene (reference sequence). CDR3 region: CASSSSSGAYEQYF. The CDR3 nucleotides read TGTGCCAGCAGCTCGTCGTCGGGAGCCTACGAGCAGTACTTC.

V usage is TRBV15 and J usage is TRBJ2-1; D is possibly TRBD2 (6 bases). In germline, CDR1 is LNHNV, CDR2 YYDKDF (reference sequence). Trimming stripped 5 bases from V and 6 bases from J, with 17 bases between. CDR3 length equals 15 residues. Here the CDR3 DNA reads TGTGCCACCAGCCTCGGGGACTCCCTCGGCAATGAGCAGTTCTTC. Protein product: CATSLGDSLGNEQFF.

The genes are TRBV4-1 and TRBJ2-5, with 14 bases that match TRBD2. The ends lost 1 base at V and 3 bases at J; junction bases unmatched: 4. The CDR3 runs to 17 residues. CDR1 MGHRA and CDR2 YSYEKL come from the germline V gene. CDR3 sequence: CASSQGPGLAGEETQYF. The CDR3 coding sequence is TGCGCCAGCAGCCAAGGTCCGGGACTAGCGGGAGAAGAGACCCAGTACTTC.

CDR3 residues: CASSLGEFSTDTQYF. CDR3 DNA sequence: TGCGCCAGCAGCTTGGGGGAGTTTTCCACAGATACGCAGTATTTT. The V gene is TRBV5-1, the J gene TRBJ2-3; the D gene is possibly TRBD2 (5 bases). Germline V gene lookup returns CDR1 SGHRS and CDR2 YFSETQ. The CDR3 is 15 amino acids. V lost 0 bases and J 2 bases, leaving 10 bases between the germline ends. The whole variable domain, remainder taken from reference TRBV5-1 and TRBJ2-3, is KAGVTQTPRYLIKTRGQQVTLSCSPISGHRSVSWYQQTPGQGLQFLFEYFSETQRNKGNFPGRFSGRQFSNSRSEMNVSTLELGDSALYLCASSLGEFSTDTQYFGPGTRLTVL.

The chain couples TRBV9 to TRBJ2-3, with a weak D call TRBD2 (5 bases). CDR3 length: 15 residues. The germline gives CDR1 SGDLS, CDR2 YYNGEE. The V end lost 6 bases, the J end lost 2 bases, and 16 bases lay between the germline ends. Here the CDR3 reads CASTENTGITDTQYF. The CDR3 DNA is TGTGCCAGCACCGAGAACACGGGGATCACAGATACGCAGTATTTT.

CDR3 DNA: TGTGCCAGCAGCGATCGCAGCGGGAGGGCCGAGGTTAGCACAGATACGCAGTATTTT. Translating it yields CASSDRSGRAEVSTDTQYF. V and J are TRBV5-6 and TRBJ2-3; the match to TRBD2 covers 10 bases. CDR1 is SGHDT and CDR2 is YYEEEE in the germline V gene. J gave up 0 bases and V 4 bases, and 14 bases lay outside the gene matches. The CDR3 length is 19 residues.

The V and J genes are TRBV27 and TRBJ2-1, with D perhaps TRBD2 (5 bases). CDR1 and CDR2 (germline): MNHEY, SMNVEV (reference sequence). V was cut by 8 bases and J by 8 bases, with 16 bases left in between. This CDR3 contains 13 residues. CDR3 protein: CASQRRLGDEQFF. The CDR3 DNA is TGTGCCAGCCAAAGACGCCTCGGGGATGAGCAGTTCTTC.

With regard to this clone: Germline and junction disagree at one end, which may indicate a read error. The chain uses TRBV7-2 and TRBJ2-2; D gene unclear. The CDR3 contains 13 residues. The germline V gene has CDR1 SGHTA and CDR2 FQGNSA. The DNA for the CDR3 is TGTGCCAGCAGCTTATTGTCCACCCGGGAGCTGTTTTTT. Protein: CASSLLSTRELFF.

The chain couples TRBV18 to TRBJ2-7; tentative D call: TRBD2 (6 bases). This CDR3 is 17 amino acids long. V dropped 2 bases and J dropped 5 bases, with 22 bases sitting between them. The germline gives CDR1 KGHSH, CDR2 LQKENI. The chain's CDR3 is CASSPKAPGTFLHEQYF. The CDR3 nucleotides read TGTGCCAGCTCACCAAAGGCCCCAGGGACTTTTCTACACGAGCAGTACTTC.

The rearrangement uses TRBV6-6 and TRBJ2-7, with unresolved D. The germline gives CDR1 MNHNY, CDR2 SVGAGI (reference sequence). Trimming took 0 bases from V and 7 from J, leaving 7 bases between them. This CDR3 has 12 amino acids. The CDR3 region is CASSYSTQEQYF. The CDR3 bases are TGTGCCAGCAGTTACTCGACGCAGGAGCAGTACTTC.

This clone occurred many times. CDR3: CASSLQDSVNDNEQFF. DNA for the CDR3: TGTGCCAGCAGTCTCCAGGACTCTGTGAATGACAATGAGCAGTTCTTC. V and J are TRBV2 and TRBJ2-1; weak D call: TRBD2 (5 bases). V was shortened by 5 bases and J by 5 bases, with 19 bases between the two germline ends. The CDR3 loop spans 16 amino acids. Per germline, CDR1 SNHLY and CDR2 FYNNEI.

The chain employs TRBV7-9 and TRBJ2-7, with 9 nucleotides matching TRBD2. The V gene end was trimmed by 3 bases and the J gene end by 4 bases; junction bases not matched to a gene: 7. CDR3 length: 15 amino acids. Germline CDR1 is SEHNR and CDR2 is FQNEAQ (reference sequence). The CDR3 is CASSFYSGSTYEQYF. The DNA for the CDR3 is TGTGCCAGCAGCTTCTATAGCGGGAGTACGTACGAGCAGTACTTC.

As regards this clone: Within the sample, other DNA sequences also encode this same CDR3. The rearrangement joins TRBV28 to TRBJ2-1, with 11 bases lining up with TRBD2. This CDR3 contains 15 residues. The germline V gene has CDR1 MDHEN and CDR2 SYDVKM. The V segment lost 5 bases and the J segment 3 bases; nucleotides outside the gene matches: 3. The CDR3 reads CASSPGTSGYNEQFF. The CDR3 coding sequence is TGTGCCAGCAGTCCAGGGACTAGCGGCTACAATGAGCAGTTCTTC.

CDR3 coding DNA: TGTGCCAGCAGTTTATACGGGGGATCTGGAAACACCATATATTTT. Encoded protein: CASSLYGGSGNTIYF. This sequence joins TRBV27 and TRBJ1-3, with a weak D call TRBD1 (5 bases). Trimming removed 1 base from V and 1 base from J, with 8 bases in between. The germline gives CDR1 MNHEY, CDR2 SMNVEV (reference sequence). There are 15 residues in the CDR3.